Listed below are T cell receptor beta chains from one sample, sequenced in a study of T-cell reconstitution after alpha-beta-depleted transplantation in children. TCRdb re-derived calls from the PCR reads in MiXCR, one entry per CDR3 protein. The sample consists of about 400,000 distinct CDR3 sequences, roughly 20% of them appearing once. This sample comprised PBMCs from the stem cell graft donor, obtained from the stem cell graft. These TCRs come from a human donor who donated a stem cell graft to a child with acute myeloid leukemia. CDR3s include the opening cysteine and the closing phenylalanine or tryptophan. D genes are given only for firm matches. Not every row has a clone size; where given, it reads once, few, many or a size class.

V: TRBV2; J: TRBJ2-2; D: TRBD2; size: .; DNA: TGTGCCAGCAGCTTAGCGGGAGGGCCTGTAACCGGGGAGCTGTTTTTT; CDR3: CASSLAGGPVTGELFF
V: TRBV7-2; J: TRBJ2-5; D: TRBD1; size: once; DNA: TGTGCCAGCAGCTACGTAACAGGGGGTGAGACCCAGTACTTC; CDR3: CASSYVTGGETQYF
V: TRBV20-1; J: TRBJ2-7; D: TRBD2; size: .; DNA: TGCTGTGCTCAGGGACTAGCGGGAAAGAGGATCTCCTACGAGCAGTACTTC; CDR3: CCAQGLAGKRISYEQYF
V: TRBV4-2; J: TRBJ2-1; D: TRBD2; size: many; DNA: TGTGCCAGCAGCCAAGACCTGACTAGCGGGATGAATGAGCAGTTCTTC; CDR3: CASSQDLTSGMNEQFF
V: TRBV4-1; J: TRBJ2-7; D: .; size: .; DNA: TGCGCCAGCAGCCAATTGAGGACAGAAAGCTACGAGCAGTACTTC; CDR3: CASSQLRTESYEQYF
V: TRBV9; J: TRBJ2-1; D: TRBD2; size: few; DNA: TGTGCCAGCAGCGTCCGGGGGACTAGCAGCTACAATGAGCAGTTCTTC; CDR3: CASSVRGTSSYNEQFF
V: TRBV12-3/TRBV12-4; J: TRBJ1-5; D: .; size: .; DNA: TGTGCCAGCAGTCCTTACCTCTCAGGGAACACTCAGCCCCAGCATTTT; CDR3: CASSPYLSGNTQPQHF
V: TRBV20-1; J: TRBJ2-5; D: TRBD1; size: many; DNA: TGCAGTGCTACCGACAGGGGAGAGGAGACCCAGTACTTC; CDR3: CSATDRGEETQYF
V: TRBV12-3/TRBV12-4; J: TRBJ2-7; D: .; size: few; DNA: TGTGCCAGCGCACTGGGTGGGGGCTACGAGCAGTACTTC; CDR3: CASALGGGYEQYF
V: TRBV12-3/TRBV12-4; J: TRBJ1-5; D: .; size: many; DNA: TGTGCCAGCAGTTTAACGGGGGGCGAGGGCAATCAGCCCCAGCATTTT; CDR3: CASSLTGGEGNQPQHF
V: TRBV29-1; J: TRBJ2-2; D: TRBD2; size: few; DNA: TGCAGCGTTGATCCCCAGACTAGCGGGAGGGCCTTGGGCGGGGAGCTGTTTTTT; CDR3: CSVDPQTSGRALGGELFF